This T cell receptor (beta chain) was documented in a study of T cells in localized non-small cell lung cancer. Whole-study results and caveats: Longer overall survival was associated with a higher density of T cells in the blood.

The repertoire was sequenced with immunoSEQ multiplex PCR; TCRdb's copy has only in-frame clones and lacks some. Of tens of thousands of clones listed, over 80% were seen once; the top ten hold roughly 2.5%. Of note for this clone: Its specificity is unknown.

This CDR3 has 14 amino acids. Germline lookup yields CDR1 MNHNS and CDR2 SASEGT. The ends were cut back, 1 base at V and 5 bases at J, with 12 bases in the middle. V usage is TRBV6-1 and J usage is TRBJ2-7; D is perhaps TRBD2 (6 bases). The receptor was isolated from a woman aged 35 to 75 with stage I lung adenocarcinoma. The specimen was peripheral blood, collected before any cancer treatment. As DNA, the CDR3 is TGTGCCAGCAGTGAAGGGGACTCCTTGGACGAGCAGTACTTC. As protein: CASSEGDSLDEQYF.